This TCR beta chain was found in a study of cytomegalovirus exposure and HLA in healthy donors. Study results and limitations: Reported performance of the classifier showed diagnosis of cytomegalovirus status with high specificity and sensitivity. What a later analysis reportedly showed was that an Asian-associated ancestry cluster had fewer N-insertions than the approximately 720-donor mean.

Primers: 60 Vbeta forward and 13 Jbeta reverse. Sequenced by immunoSEQ multiplex PCR; TCRdb stores in-frame clones only, minus some. Of some 170,000 clones detected, about 80% appear once; the ten largest clones hold about a tenth. With 0 bases removed from V and 4 bases from J, the gap between germline ends came to 16 bases. CDR1 and CDR2 from the germline V gene are LGHNA and YNFKEQ. This CDR3 region has 17 residues. This clone has just one count. The antigen remains unidentified. Sequenced material: PBMCs. V is TRBV4-2 and J is TRBJ1-5, with a weak D call TRBD1 (6 bases). This sequence was found in a man younger than 35 in good health and CMV-seropositive. The CDR3 loop is CASSQEFWRQGNQPQHF. In DNA form, the CDR3 reads TGTGCCAGCAGCCAAGAATTTTGGAGGCAGGGGAATCAGCCCCAGCATTTT.